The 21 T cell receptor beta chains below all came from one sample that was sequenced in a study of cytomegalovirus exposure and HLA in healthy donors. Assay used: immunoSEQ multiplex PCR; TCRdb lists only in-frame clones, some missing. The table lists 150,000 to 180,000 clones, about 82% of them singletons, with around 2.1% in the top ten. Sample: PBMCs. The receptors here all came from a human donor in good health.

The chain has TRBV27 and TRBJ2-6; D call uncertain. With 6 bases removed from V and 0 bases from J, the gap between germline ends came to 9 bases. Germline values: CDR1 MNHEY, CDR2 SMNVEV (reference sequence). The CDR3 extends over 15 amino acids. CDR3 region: CASSPVVSGANVLTF. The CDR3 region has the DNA TGTGCCAGCAGCCCAGTGGTCTCTGGGGCCAACGTCCTGACTTTC.

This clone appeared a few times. CDR3 nucleotides: TGTGCCTGGAGTGTACGACCGGACACCCTCACTGAAGCTTTCTTT. Translated: CAWSVRPDTLTEAFF. The chain uses TRBV30 and TRBJ1-1; maybe TRBD1 (5 bases). The length of the CDR3 is 15 residues. V lost 0 bases and J lost 4, with 15 bases in between. CDR1 and CDR2 from the germline V gene are GTSNPN and SVGIG (reference sequence).

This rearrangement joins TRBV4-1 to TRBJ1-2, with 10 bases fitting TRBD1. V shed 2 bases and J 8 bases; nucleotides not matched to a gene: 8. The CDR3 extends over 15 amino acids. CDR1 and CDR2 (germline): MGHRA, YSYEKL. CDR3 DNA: TGCGCCAGCAGCCAAAGGGACAGGGGTTCTATGGGCTACACCTTC. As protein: CASSQRDRGSMGYTF.

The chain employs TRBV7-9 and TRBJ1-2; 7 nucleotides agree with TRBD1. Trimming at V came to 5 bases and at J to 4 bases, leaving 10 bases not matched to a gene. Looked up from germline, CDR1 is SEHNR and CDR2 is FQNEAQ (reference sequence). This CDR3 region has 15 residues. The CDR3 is CASSARQGGSYGYTF. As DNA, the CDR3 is TGTGCCAGCAGCGCTCGACAGGGCGGAAGCTATGGCTACACCTTC. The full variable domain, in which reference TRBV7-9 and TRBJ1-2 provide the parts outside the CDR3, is DTGVSQNPRHKITKRGQNVTFRCDPISEHNRLYWYRQTLGQGPEFLTYFQNEAQLEKSRLLSDRFSAERPKGSFSTLEIQRTEQGDSAMYLCASSARQGGSYGYTFGSGTRLTVV.

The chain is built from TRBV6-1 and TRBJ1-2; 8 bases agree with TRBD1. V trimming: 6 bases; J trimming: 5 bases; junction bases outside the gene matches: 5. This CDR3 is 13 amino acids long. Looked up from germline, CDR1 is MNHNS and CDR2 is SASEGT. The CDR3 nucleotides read TGTGCCAGCAGGTCGCGACAGGGGTATGGCTACACCTTC. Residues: CASRSRQGYGYTF.

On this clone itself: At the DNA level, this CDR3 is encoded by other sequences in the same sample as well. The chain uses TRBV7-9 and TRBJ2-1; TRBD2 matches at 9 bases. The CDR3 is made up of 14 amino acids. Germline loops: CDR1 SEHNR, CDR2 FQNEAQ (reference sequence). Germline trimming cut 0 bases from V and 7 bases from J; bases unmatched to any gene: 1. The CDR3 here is CASSLAGLANEQFF. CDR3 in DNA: TGTGCCAGCAGCTTAGCGGGACTAGCAAATGAGCAGTTCTTC.

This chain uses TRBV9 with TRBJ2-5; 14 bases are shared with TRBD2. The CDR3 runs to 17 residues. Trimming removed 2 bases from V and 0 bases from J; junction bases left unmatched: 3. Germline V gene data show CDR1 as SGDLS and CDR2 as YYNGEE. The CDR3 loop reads CASSVGTSGSNQETQYF. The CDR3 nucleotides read TGTGCCAGCAGCGTCGGGACTAGCGGGAGCAACCAAGAGACCCAGTACTTC.

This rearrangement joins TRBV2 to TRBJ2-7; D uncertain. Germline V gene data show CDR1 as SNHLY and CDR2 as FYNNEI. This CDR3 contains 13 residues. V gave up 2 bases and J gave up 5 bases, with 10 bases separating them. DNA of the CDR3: TGTGCCAGCAGTGAACGGCGTGAGGACGAGCAGTACTTC. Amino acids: CASSERREDEQYF.

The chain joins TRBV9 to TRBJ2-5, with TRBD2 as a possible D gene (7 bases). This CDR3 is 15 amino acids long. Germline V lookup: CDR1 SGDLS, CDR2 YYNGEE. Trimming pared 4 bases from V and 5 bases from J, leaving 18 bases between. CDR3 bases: TGTGCCAGCAGCCGTAGGGGGGGGCGTGAGGAGACCCAGTACTTC. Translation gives CASSRRGGREETQYF.

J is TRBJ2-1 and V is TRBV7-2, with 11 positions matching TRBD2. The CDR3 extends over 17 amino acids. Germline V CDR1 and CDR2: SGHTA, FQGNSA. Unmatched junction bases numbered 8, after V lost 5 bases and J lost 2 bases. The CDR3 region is CASSRTSGGLTYNEQFF. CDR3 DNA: TGTGCCAGCAGCCGTACTAGCGGGGGTCTCACCTACAATGAGCAGTTCTTC.

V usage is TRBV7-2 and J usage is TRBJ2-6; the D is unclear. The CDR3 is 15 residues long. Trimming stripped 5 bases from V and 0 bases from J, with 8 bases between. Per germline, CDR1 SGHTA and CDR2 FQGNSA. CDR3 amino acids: CASSPGVSGANVLTF. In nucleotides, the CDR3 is TGTGCCAGCAGCCCTGGAGTCTCTGGGGCCAACGTCCTGACTTTC.

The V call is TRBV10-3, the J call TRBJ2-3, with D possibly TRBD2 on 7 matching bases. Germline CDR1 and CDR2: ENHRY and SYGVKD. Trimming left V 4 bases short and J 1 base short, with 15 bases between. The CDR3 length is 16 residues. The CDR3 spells CAISGGGGRGTDTQYF. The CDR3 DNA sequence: TGTGCCATCAGTGGAGGGGGGGGGAGAGGCACAGATACGCAGTATTTT.

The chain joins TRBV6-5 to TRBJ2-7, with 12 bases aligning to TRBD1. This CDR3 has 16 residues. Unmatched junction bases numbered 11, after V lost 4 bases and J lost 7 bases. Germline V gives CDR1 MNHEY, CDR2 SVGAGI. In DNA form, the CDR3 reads TGTGCCAGCAGTTCTCTCCTCCGGGACAGGGGGCGAGAGCAGTACTTC. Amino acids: CASSSLLRDRGREQYF.

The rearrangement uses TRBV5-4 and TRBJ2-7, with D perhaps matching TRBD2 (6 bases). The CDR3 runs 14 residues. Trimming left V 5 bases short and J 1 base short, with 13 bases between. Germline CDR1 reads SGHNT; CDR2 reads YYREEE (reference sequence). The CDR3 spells CASRQRGGSYEQYF. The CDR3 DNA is TGTGCCAGCAGGCAGCGAGGAGGGTCCTACGAGCAGTACTTC. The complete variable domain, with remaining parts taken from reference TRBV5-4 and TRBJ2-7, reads ETGVTQSPTHLIKTRGQQVTLRCSSQSGHNTVSWYQQALGQGPQFIFQYYREEENGRGNFPPRFSGLQFPNYSSELNVNALELDDSALYLCASRQRGGSYEQYFGPGTRLTVT.

This chain's CDR3 is CASSLGAVFMTNEKLFF. The CDR3 DNA is TGTGCCAGCAGTTTGGGAGCGGTGTTTATGACTAATGAAAAACTGTTTTTT. The chain is built from TRBV28 and TRBJ1-4; D call uncertain. Germline V CDR1 and CDR2: MDHEN, SYDVKM. The CDR3 contains 17 residues. V lost 3 bases, J lost 2 bases, and 16 bases lay in between.

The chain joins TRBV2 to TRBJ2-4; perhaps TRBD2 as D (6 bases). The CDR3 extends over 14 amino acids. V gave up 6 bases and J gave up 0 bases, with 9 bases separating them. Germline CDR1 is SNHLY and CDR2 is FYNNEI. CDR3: CASRGGLAKNIQYF. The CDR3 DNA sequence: TGTGCCAGCAGAGGAGGGCTAGCCAAAAACATTCAGTACTTC.

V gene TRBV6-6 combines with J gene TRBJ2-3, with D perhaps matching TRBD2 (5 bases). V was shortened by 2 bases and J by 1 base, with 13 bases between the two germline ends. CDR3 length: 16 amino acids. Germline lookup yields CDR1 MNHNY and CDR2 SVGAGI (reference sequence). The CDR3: CASSYLELGRTDTQYF. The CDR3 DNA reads TGTGCCAGCAGTTACCTCGAACTAGGCCGCACAGATACGCAGTATTTT.

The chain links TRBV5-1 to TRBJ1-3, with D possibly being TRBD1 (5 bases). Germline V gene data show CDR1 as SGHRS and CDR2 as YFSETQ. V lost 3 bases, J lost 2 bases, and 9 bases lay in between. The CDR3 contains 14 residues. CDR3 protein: CASSSGVAGNTIYF. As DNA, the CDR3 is TGCGCCAGCAGCTCGGGGGTAGCTGGAAACACCATATATTTT.

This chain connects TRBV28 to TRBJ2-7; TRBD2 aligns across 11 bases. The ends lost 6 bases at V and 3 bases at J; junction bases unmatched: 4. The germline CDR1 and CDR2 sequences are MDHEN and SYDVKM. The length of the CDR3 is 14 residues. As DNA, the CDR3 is TGTGCCAGCAGCTTTAGCGGGAGGGTCTACGAGCAGTACTTC. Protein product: CASSFSGRVYEQYF.

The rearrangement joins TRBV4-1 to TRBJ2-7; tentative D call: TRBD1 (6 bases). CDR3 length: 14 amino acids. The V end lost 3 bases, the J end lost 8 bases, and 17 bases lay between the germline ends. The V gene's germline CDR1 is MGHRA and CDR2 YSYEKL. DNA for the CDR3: TGCGCCAGCAGCCAGCCCAAGACAGGACGACAGCAGTACTTC. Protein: CASSQPKTGRQQYF.

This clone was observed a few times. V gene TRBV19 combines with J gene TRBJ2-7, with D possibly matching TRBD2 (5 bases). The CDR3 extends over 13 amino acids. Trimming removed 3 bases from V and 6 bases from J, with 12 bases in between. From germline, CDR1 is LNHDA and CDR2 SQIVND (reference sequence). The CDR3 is CASSISGRREQYF. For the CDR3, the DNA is TGTGCCAGTAGTATCAGCGGACGTCGCGAGCAGTACTTC.